The clone carrying this TCR beta chain came up once. The data are from a study of blood T cell repertoires in COVID-19. This CDR3 comprises 13 residues. In germline, CDR1 is LNHDA, CDR2 SQIVND (reference sequence). Unmatched junction bases numbered 3, after V lost 5 bases and J lost 3 bases. Data came from immunoSEQ multiplex PCR; TCRdb stores just in-frame clones and leaves some out. The sample consists of 250,000 or so clones, approximately 90% of them appearing once. The J gene is TRBJ2-7, the V gene TRBV19; 8 bases agree with TRBD1. Sequenced: PBMCs or T cells enriched from blood (not recorded which). This TCR derives from a man aged 35 to 55 who had been exposed to COVID-19. In nucleotides, the CDR3 is TGTGCCAGTAGTTTTGGACAGGGCTACGAGCAGTACTTC. This sequence encodes CASSFGQGYEQYF.